This is a list of T cell receptor beta chains from one sample in a study of cytomegalovirus exposure and HLA in healthy donors. Using immunoSEQ multiplex PCR, the repertoire was profiled, and TCRdb retains in-frame clones only, with some absent. This sample has roughly 170,000 clones; roughly 84% occur once, and the top ten carry about 1.3%. Sequenced: PBMCs. All receptors derive from a girl aged 2-10 years in good health and CMV-seropositive. CDR3s include the opening cysteine and the closing phenylalanine or tryptophan. The D gene is left open where the match is weak. Size tells how often a clone was seen (once, few, many) or the class of an expanded clone, and some rows leave it out.

clone size	V gene	D gene	J gene	CDR3 DNA	CDR3 protein
.	TRBV6-5	.	TRBJ2-7	TGTGCCAGCAGTTACTCAAGGGGTAGCGAGCAGTACTTC	CASSYSRGSEQYF
.	TRBV28	TRBD1	TRBJ1-1	TGTGCCAGCAGTCGACAGGGTCCAAACACTGAAGCTTTCTTT	CASSRQGPNTEAFF
.	TRBV5-1	TRBD2	TRBJ2-2	TGCGCCAGCAGCCACGGGACTAGTGGCGGGGAGCTGTTTTTT	CASSHGTSGGELFF
.	TRBV19	TRBD1	TRBJ2-7	TGTGCCAGTAGTGCTAAAGACAGGGCGATGCACGAGCAGTACTTC	CASSAKDRAMHEQYF
.	TRBV6-1	TRBD2	TRBJ2-5	TGTGCCAGCGGCCTGACTAGCGGGAACGGGGAGACCCAGTACTTC	CASGLTSGNGETQYF
.	TRBV7-9	.	TRBJ2-1	TGTGCCAGCAGTTCACAGAGCGGAACGGTCAATGAGCAGTTCTTC	CASSSQSGTVNEQFF
.	TRBV19	TRBD1	TRBJ1-6	TGTGCCAGTAACTCCGGGACAGGGGGGTTCTCCTATAATTCACCCCTCCACTTT	CASNSGTGGFSYNSPLHF
.	TRBV6-5	TRBD1	TRBJ1-6	TGTGCCAGCAGTATCCGGGACAGGGGGAATTCACCCCTCCACTTT	CASSIRDRGNSPLHF
.	TRBV28	.	TRBJ2-2	TGTGCCAGCAGTTCCCTCCCCCTGGGGGGGCTGTTTTTT	CASSSLPLGGLFF
.	TRBV7-8	TRBD1	TRBJ1-1	TGTGCCAGCAGCAGCTCAGGGACAGGGAATCTCTTT	CASSSSGTGNLF
.	TRBV25-1	TRBD2	TRBJ2-1	TGTGCCAGCAGTGAGGCTAGCGGCTACTACAATGAGCAGTTCTTC	CASSEASGYYNEQFF
.	TRBV27	.	TRBJ2-7	TGTGCCAGCAGTTTAAGAGGGGGATACGAGCAGTACTTC	CASSLRGGYEQYF
.	TRBV16	.	TRBJ2-1	TGTGCCAGCAGCCAGGGGGGGGGCGCCTCCTACAATGAGCAGTTCTTC	CASSQGGGASYNEQFF
.	TRBV5-8	.	TRBJ1-4	TGTGCCAGCAGCTTGGGACGGGGTATTAATGAAAAACTGTTTTTT	CASSLGRGINEKLFF
once	TRBV19	.	TRBJ2-1	TGTGCCAGTAGTGACAGCACCAGGTTTTTAGAGCAGTTCTTC	CASSDSTRFLEQFF
.	TRBV6-6	.	TRBJ1-1	TGTGCCAGCAGGAAAATAGGGGGTGAAGCTTTCTTT	CASRKIGGEAFF
.	TRBV5-1	.	TRBJ2-2	TGCGCCAGCAGCTCCTTCAGGGGCTCGACGGAGCTGTTTTTT	CASSSFRGSTELFF
.	TRBV27	.	TRBJ2-7	TGTGCCAGCAGTTCGCCGGACAAAAGCTCCTACGAGCAGTACTTC	CASSSPDKSSYEQYF
.	TRBV5-1	TRBD1	TRBJ1-6	TGCGCCAGCAGCATACAAGGACAGGGTCCGAATTCACCCCTCCACTTT	CASSIQGQGPNSPLHF
.	TRBV5-4	TRBD2	TRBJ2-1	TGTGCCAGCAGCACCGGGACTAGCGGTCTGACCGAGCAGTTCTTC	CASSTGTSGLTEQFF
.	TRBV29-1	.	TRBJ2-2	TGCAGCGCTCGGGCGGAAACAGGGAGCAGTTCGAACACCGGGGAGCTGTTTTTT	CSARAETGSSSNTGELFF
.	TRBV27	TRBD1	TRBJ2-7	TGTGCCAGCAGTTTTTGGAAGACCCGGGACAGGGGCTACGAGCAGTACTTC	CASSFWKTRDRGYEQYF
.	TRBV18	.	TRBJ1-5	TGTGCCAGCTCACCGGGTTTGGGGGCGAATCAGCCCCAGCATTTT	CASSPGLGANQPQHF
few	TRBV25-1	TRBD1	TRBJ1-6	TGTGCCAGCAGGAATCGGGACAGCCAACCCCTCCACTTT	CASRNRDSQPLHF
.	TRBV7-9	.	TRBJ2-3	TGTGCCAGCAGCTTAGGGACAATTGTCACAGATACGCAGTATTTT	CASSLGTIVTDTQYF
.	TRBV7-3	TRBD2	TRBJ2-3	TGTGCCAGCAGCTCCCCCATCAGCGGGGGCACAGATACGCAGTATTTT	CASSSPISGGTDTQYF
.	TRBV5-4	.	TRBJ1-1	TGTGCCAGCAGCGCACAAGTATCTGAAGCTTTCTTT	CASSAQVSEAFF
.	TRBV6-6	TRBD1	TRBJ2-7	TGTGCCACCCGGGACAGGGGCAACGAGCAGTACTTC	CATRDRGNEQYF
.	TRBV28	TRBD1	TRBJ1-5	TGTGCCAGCAGAGAACAGGGGGGCAATCAGCCCCAGCATTTT	CASREQGGNQPQHF
.	TRBV11-3	TRBD2	TRBJ2-1	TGTGCCAGCAGCCTTGGGGCGGGGGGGCGGAACAATGAGCAGTTCTTC	CASSLGAGGRNNEQFF